These 21 T cell receptor beta chains originate from one sample sequenced in a study of CD8 T cells in ankylosing spondylitis. TCRdb analysed the 5' RACE reads with MiXCR anew, one entry per CDR3 protein. The top ten clones hold around 4.8% of a sample with some 220,000 distinct CDR3 sequences, 8% to 9% of them seen once. The sequencing input was blood, either unsorted or a sorted T cell fraction (not recorded which). All receptors derive from a female donor with ankylosing spondylitis or in good health (not recorded which).

This clonotype came up many times. This sequence joins TRBV15 and TRBJ2-6, with D possibly matching TRBD1 (6 bases). CDR1 is LNHNV and CDR2 is YYDKDF in the germline V gene (reference sequence). Trimming stripped 0 bases from V and 4 bases from J, with 13 bases between. The CDR3 length is 17 residues. The CDR3 reads CATSRDLGAQGANVLTF. For the CDR3, the DNA is TGTGCCACCAGCAGAGATCTGGGGGCGCAAGGGGCCAACGTCCTGACTTTC.

This clonotype occurred a few times. This may arise from a read error, as a much more abundant clone is one base away. This chain links TRBV7-2 with TRBJ2-2; perhaps TRBD1 as D (5 bases). The CDR3 totals 12 residues. The ends were cut back, 4 bases at V and 7 bases at J, with 7 bases in the middle. CDR1 is SGHTA, CDR2 FQGNSA, per germline. CDR3 DNA sequence: TGTGCCAGCAGCTCAGGGCGCGGGGAGCTGTTTTTT. As protein: CASSSGRGELFF.

Details on this clonotype: The junction departs from the called germline gene at one end, perhaps through a read error. This chain connects TRBV7-9 to TRBJ2-3, with D hard to call. The CDR3 length is 12 residues. From germline, CDR1 is SEHNR and CDR2 FQNEAQ (reference sequence). CDR3 coding DNA: TGTACCAGCAGCTTAGCCAGAGATACGCAGTATTTT. Translated: CTSSLARDTQYF.

This clonotype was recorded at least ten times. This chain uses TRBV6-5 with TRBJ1-5; TRBD1 matches 7 bases. This CDR3 comprises 17 residues. CDR1 and CDR2 (germline): MNHEY, SVGAGI. The trim removed 6 bases at V and 4 bases at J, leaving 15 bases unmatched. In DNA form, the CDR3 reads TGTGCCAGCAGACACGCAGGGGGGCTACGGCTAAATCAGCCCCAGCATTTT. The encoded protein is CASRHAGGLRLNQPQHF.

This clonotype was picked up one time. At one end, the junction sequence differs from germline, possibly due to a read error. J is TRBJ2-6 and V is TRBV5-5; weak D call: TRBD1 (6 bases). Germline assignment: CDR1 SGHKS and CDR2 YYEKEE (reference sequence). The CDR3 has 16 amino acids. The CDR3 reads CVSSLGNRVGANVLTF. In nucleotides, the CDR3 is TGTGTCAGCAGCTTGGGGAACAGGGTTGGGGCCAACGTCCTGACTTTC.

This clonotype appeared a few times. The chain is built from TRBV29-1 and TRBJ1-2; 8 bases match TRBD1. CDR3 size: 16 residues. Germline V CDR1 and CDR2: SQVTM, ANQGSEA. V lost 1 base, J lost 4 bases, and 11 bases stayed unmatched. The CDR3: CSVEGNGQGAIYGYTF. CDR3 DNA: TGCAGCGTTGAAGGGAACGGGCAGGGGGCGATCTATGGCTACACCTTC.

This clonotype was counted ten times or more. V and J are TRBV18 and TRBJ2-1; possible D gene TRBD2, 6 bases. In germline, CDR1 is KGHSH, CDR2 LQKENI. The germline V and J ends were trimmed by 5 bases and 0 bases, with 14 bases remaining between them. This CDR3 comprises 16 residues. CDR3 region: CASSNLAPSSYNEQFF. CDR3 DNA sequence: TGTGCCAGCTCAAACCTAGCGCCGAGCTCCTACAATGAGCAGTTCTTC. Drawing the rest from reference TRBV18 and TRBJ2-1, the complete variable domain is NAGVMQNPRHLVRRRGQEARLRCSPMKGHSHVYWYRQLPEEGLKFMVYLQKENIIDESGMPKERFSAEFPKEGPSILRIQQVVRGDSAAYFCASSNLAPSSYNEQFFGPGTRLTVL.

This clonotype was seen repeatedly, ten times or more. The J gene is TRBJ2-7, the V gene TRBV13, with D maybe TRBD2 (5 bases). Trimming cost V 5 bases and J 1 base, with 21 bases left between them. Germline V gives CDR1 PRHDT, CDR2 FYEKMQ (reference sequence). The CDR3 has 17 residues. This CDR3 reads CASSPFPGQEVSYEQYF. CDR3 DNA sequence: TGTGCCAGCAGCCCCTTTCCAGGCCAGGAGGTGTCCTACGAGCAGTACTTC.

This clonotype was seen many times. This rearrangement joins TRBV20-1 to TRBJ2-3, with D perhaps TRBD2 (5 bases). The CDR3 loop spans 14 amino acids. With 1 base removed from V and 0 bases from J, the gap between germline ends came to 8 bases. Germline lookup yields CDR1 DFQATT and CDR2 SNEGSKA (reference sequence). The CDR3 DNA sequence: TGCAGTGCTAGAGTCAGCGGTAGCACAGATACGCAGTATTTT. This sequence encodes CSARVSGSTDTQYF.

This clonotype appeared a few times. The V call is TRBV29-1, the J call TRBJ2-1, with D tentatively TRBD1 (7 bases). Germline CDR1 SQVTM, CDR2 ANQGSEA. Trimming removed 0 bases from V and 2 bases from J, with 14 bases in between. The CDR3 covers 16 residues. CDR3 protein: CSVEDQGGTPYNEQFF. DNA of the CDR3: TGCAGCGTTGAAGATCAGGGGGGTACGCCCTACAATGAGCAGTTCTTC.

V is TRBV27 and J is TRBJ2-1; D is unresolved. The V and J ends lost 0 bases and 0 bases respectively, with 6 bases between them. CDR1 and CDR2 from the germline V gene are MNHEY and SMNVEV (reference sequence). The CDR3 has 15 amino acids. CDR3 region: CASSLSAYSYNEQFF. In DNA form, the CDR3 reads TGTGCCAGCAGTTTATCGGCATACTCCTACAATGAGCAGTTCTTC.

This clonotype was counted ten times or more. The V call is TRBV7-2, the J call TRBJ2-2; D is unresolved. Trimming took off 5 bases at V and 0 bases at J, with 7 bases between the two ends. Germline V gene sequence: CDR1 SGHTA, CDR2 FQGNSA. The CDR3 extends over 14 amino acids. The CDR3 nucleotides read TGTGCCAGCAGCCCGTGGACGAACACCGGGGAGCTGTTTTTT. Residues: CASSPWTNTGELFF.

This clonotype was seen repeatedly, ten times or more. The chain combines TRBV20-1 with TRBJ1-5, with TRBD1 matching 11 bases. V trimming: 5 bases; J trimming: 4 bases; junction bases outside the gene matches: 1. CDR1 DFQATT and CDR2 SNEGSKA come from the germline V gene (reference sequence). The CDR3 totals 13 residues. CDR3 region: CSAGTGGNQPQHF. The CDR3 nucleotides are TGCAGTGCTGGGACAGGGGGTAATCAGCCCCAGCATTTT.

V usage is TRBV7-2 and J usage is TRBJ1-1; tentatively, D is TRBD1 (6 bases). CDR1 is SGHTA and CDR2 is FQGNSA in the germline V gene. V lost 4 bases to trimming and J lost 5 bases, with 17 bases between them. The CDR3 length is 15 residues. CDR3 nucleotides: TGTGCCAGCAGCTCCCATATAATCCAGGGGACTGAAGCTTTCTTT. It codes for CASSSHIIQGTEAFF.

This clonotype was seen repeatedly, ten times or more. The chain has TRBV6-5 and TRBJ2-1, with TRBD2 identical over 9 bases. CDR1 MNHEY and CDR2 SVGAGI come from the germline V gene. Trimming at V came to 4 bases and at J to 7 bases, leaving 8 bases not matched to a gene. The CDR3 is 15 amino acids. Here the CDR3 DNA reads TGTGCCAGCAGTTCTGCGGCGGGGGGGTTGAATGAGCAGTTCTTC. Its translation: CASSSAAGGLNEQFF.

This clonotype was seen more than once but under ten times. This rearrangement joins TRBV14 to TRBJ2-7; TRBD1 might be the D (6 bases). Germline CDR1 is SGHDN and CDR2 is FVKESK. The CDR3 runs 14 residues. Trimming pared 3 bases from V and 5 bases from J, leaving 14 bases between. The CDR3 coding sequence is TGTGCCAGCAGCCATCCCGGGACACTCCACGAGCAGTACTTC. Translating it yields CASSHPGTLHEQYF.

This clonotype was picked up many times. The CDR3 region is CASSESGSGKDTQYF. The CDR3 coding sequence is TGTGCCAGCAGTGAGAGCGGGAGTGGAAAAGATACGCAGTATTTT. The chain recombines TRBV12-3 or TRBV12-4 with TRBJ2-3, with 8 nucleotides matching TRBD2. J gave up 5 bases and V 5 bases, and 9 bases lay outside the gene matches. The CDR3 has 15 amino acids.

There are many counts of this clonotype. The chain is built from TRBV29-1 and TRBJ2-7; D perhaps matches TRBD1 (6 bases). V shed 4 bases and J shed 6 bases, with 19 bases lying between them. Germline V gene sequence: CDR1 SQVTM, CDR2 ANQGSEA. CDR3 length equals 14 residues. CDR3: CSVVMRQAKSEQYF. DNA for the CDR3: TGCAGCGTTGTTATGAGACAGGCGAAGTCCGAGCAGTACTTC.

In its sample, this clonotype was seen many times. The chain uses TRBV24-1 and TRBJ2-2; 10 positions match TRBD1. The length of the CDR3 is 15 residues. Germline V gene data show CDR1 as KGHDR and CDR2 as SFDVKD. Germline trimming cut 7 bases from V and 4 bases from J; bases unmatched to any gene: 5. CDR3 nucleotide sequence: TGTGCCACCAGCCGACAGGGGGCTAGCACCGGGGAGCTGTTTTTT. This encodes CATSRQGASTGELFF.

This clonotype was detected ten times or more. The chain carries TRBV24-1 and TRBJ2-1, with TRBD2 matching 10 bases. Germline CDR1 KGHDR, CDR2 SFDVKD. The CDR3 has 15 amino acids. Trimming cost V 3 bases and J 10 bases; bases outside gene matches: 8. Written as DNA, the CDR3 is TGTGCCACCAGTGATGAGCGGGAGGGCCGATTCGAGCAGTTCTTC. It encodes CATSDEREGRFEQFF.

This clonotype came up many times. The V gene is TRBV5-1, the J gene TRBJ2-1, with a possible D match to TRBD1 (6 bases). V was trimmed by 4 bases and J by 0 bases, leaving 11 bases between them. CDR1 is SGHRS, CDR2 YFSETQ, per germline. CDR3 length equals 15 residues. The CDR3 reads CASSLQGTSYNEQFF. CDR3 DNA sequence: TGCGCCAGCAGCCTACAGGGTACCTCCTACAATGAGCAGTTCTTC.